This is a list of T cell receptor beta chains from one sample in a study of blood T cell repertoires in COVID-19. Method: immunoSEQ multiplex PCR; TCRdb's copy keeps in-frame clones and lacks some. The sample records some 200,000 clones, about 90% being singletons. Sequenced sample: PBMCs or T cells enriched from blood (not recorded which). The source of these receptors is a woman between 18 and 29 years old who had recovered from COVID-19. CDR3s include the opening cysteine and the closing phenylalanine or tryptophan. D genes are given only for firm matches. Expanded clones get a size class; other rows say once, few or many, or leave the size out.

v_gene	abundance	d_gene	j_gene	CDR3nt	CDR3aa
TRBV5-1	.	TRBD2	TRBJ2-1	TGCGCCAGCAGCTTGAGGACTAGCGGATACTACAATGAGCAGTTCTTC	CASSLRTSGYYNEQFF
TRBV28	.	TRBD1	TRBJ2-5	TGTGCCAGCAGACCTGACCGGGACAGATACCAAGAGACCCAGTACTTC	CASRPDRDRYQETQYF
TRBV30	.	TRBD1	TRBJ1-2	TGTGCCTGGAGTTTAGGACAGGGAGACTTCTATGGCTACACCTTC	CAWSLGQGDFYGYTF
TRBV6-5	.	TRBD1	TRBJ2-2	TGTGCCAGCAGTTACGAGACAGGGGACACCGGGGAGCTGTTTTTT	CASSYETGDTGELFF
TRBV25-1	.	.	TRBJ1-6	TGTGCCAGCAGTGAAAGCAGGGGTGGTTCACCCCTCCACTTT	CASSESRGGSPLHF
TRBV5-1	.	.	TRBJ1-1	TGCGCCAGCAGCTTTCTCGGAGAGACTGAAGCTTTCTTT	CASSFLGETEAFF
TRBV6-5	.	.	TRBJ1-1	TGTGCCAGCAAATGGGACACCCGGAACACTGAAGCTTTCTTT	CASKWDTRNTEAFF
TRBV6-5	.	TRBD1	TRBJ1-4	TGTGCCAGCAGTTACGAGGCCGGGACAGGGGCTGAAAAACTGTTTTTT	CASSYEAGTGAEKLFF
TRBV10-1	once	TRBD1	TRBJ2-2	TGCGCCAGCAGTGACATTCCTGGGACAGGGGAAAACACCGGGGAGCTGTTTTTT	CASSDIPGTGENTGELFF
TRBV27	.	TRBD1	TRBJ2-7	TGTGCCAGCAGTTTACAGGGGGTTACCTACGAGCAGTACTTC	CASSLQGVTYEQYF
TRBV9	.	TRBD1	TRBJ2-7	TGTGCCAGCAGCGTTCGACCGACAGGGAATGGGGCGGACGAGCAGTACTTC	CASSVRPTGNGADEQYF
TRBV5-1	.	TRBD1	TRBJ1-6	TGCGCCAGCAGCTTCTCACCGGGACAGATAGAAAATTCACCCCTCCACTTT	CASSFSPGQIENSPLHF
TRBV16	.	.	TRBJ1-2	TGTGCCAGCAGCGACCACGGGACTCTCAAGGGAGGCTACACCTTC	CASSDHGTLKGGYTF